These 30 T cell receptor beta chains share one sample of origin, sequenced in a study of read filtering for tumor transcriptome and immune sequencing. Molecular barcoded adaptors covering alpha/delta and beta/gamma chains were used on 400 to 450 ng RNA. TCRdb re-called the reads with MiXCR, one entry per CDR3 protein. This sample carries approximately 38,000 distinct CDR3 sequences, roughly 13% of them seen once, and the ten largest clones take about 30%. Source material: a population of CD138-negative cells sorted from bone marrow. The receptors shown here come from a donor at least 40 years old with multiple myeloma.

This clonotype has a count of ten or more. The chain combines TRBV19 with TRBJ2-3; no firm D call. CDR1 and CDR2 from the germline V gene are LNHDA and SQIVND (reference sequence). The V end was cut by 3 bases, the J end by 2 bases, with 0 bases between. The CDR3 totals 11 residues. The CDR3 loop is CASSITDTQYF. Here the CDR3 DNA reads TGTGCCAGTAGTATCACAGATACGCAGTATTTT.

This clonotype was found many times. V usage is TRBV12-3 or TRBV12-4 and J usage is TRBJ2-6; D remains unclear. The ends were cut back, 6 bases at V and 0 bases at J, with 9 bases in the middle. This CDR3 has 15 residues. The CDR3 spells CASRKGSSGANVLTF. The CDR3 DNA is TGTGCCAGCAGAAAAGGGTCCTCTGGGGCCAACGTCCTGACTTTC.

This clonotype was observed at least ten times. The chain is built from TRBV5-1 and TRBJ2-6, with unresolved D. Trimming shortened V by 0 bases and J by 0 bases, and 10 bases separated the two germline ends. Germline V gene sequence: CDR1 SGHRS, CDR2 YFSETQ. The CDR3 contains 17 residues. The CDR3 region has the DNA TGCGCCAGCAGCTTGGTTGCGGATTACTCTGGGGCCAACGTCCTGACTTTC. Its protein product is CASSLVADYSGANVLTF.

This clonotype was recorded at least ten times. This rearrangement joins TRBV7-9 to TRBJ2-3; 7 nucleotides align to TRBD2. This CDR3 has 16 residues. The trim removed 8 bases at V and 14 bases at J, leaving 25 bases unmatched. Germline V gene data show CDR1 as SEHNR and CDR2 as FQNEAQ (reference sequence). CDR3 DNA: TGTGCCAGCCCGCCTACCCAACGGGGGAGGGAGGTTTATGGGTATTTT. Translated: CASPPTQRGREVYGYF.

This clonotype has a count of ten or more. The V and J genes are TRBV18 and TRBJ1-1, with D possibly TRBD1 on 6 matching bases. Germline-derived CDR1 and CDR2 are KGHSH and LQKENI. This CDR3 is 16 amino acids long. V dropped 3 bases and J dropped 0 bases, with 14 bases sitting between them. Here the CDR3 DNA reads TGTGCCAGCTCACCTCTGATAGACAGGATGAACACTGAAGCTTTCTTT. Translated, it gives CASSPLIDRMNTEAFF.

The sample holds many counts of this clonotype. V is TRBV27 and J is TRBJ2-6; the D is unclear. CDR3 length: 16 residues. The ends were cut back, 0 bases at V and 1 base at J, with 7 bases in the middle. CDR1 MNHEY and CDR2 SMNVEV come from the germline V gene (reference sequence). The CDR3 DNA is TGTGCCAGCAGTTTATCAGTGGGATCTGGGGCCAACGTCCTGACTTTC. Its protein is CASSLSVGSGANVLTF.

This clonotype was seen many times. The chain combines TRBV2 with TRBJ2-1; 7 nucleotides agree with TRBD2. The CDR3 sequence is 14 residues long. Trimming cost V 4 bases and J 4 bases; bases outside gene matches: 4. Germline V CDR1 and CDR2: SNHLY, FYNNEI. The CDR3, as DNA: TGTGCCAGCAGTGTAGCGGGTCTTTACAATGAGCAGTTCTTC. Translation: CASSVAGLYNEQFF.

This clonotype was detected ten times or more. This sequence joins TRBV9 and TRBJ2-2; D possibly corresponds to TRBD2 (6 bases). This CDR3 is 15 amino acids long. Germline lookup yields CDR1 SGDLS and CDR2 YYNGEE. Trimming cost V 2 bases and J 5 bases, with 13 bases left between them. As DNA, the CDR3 is TGTGCCAGCAGCGTGACTAGTCACCGGACCGGGGAGCTGTTTTTT. As protein: CASSVTSHRTGELFF.

This clonotype showed up just a few times. A single base separates this from a much larger clone, so it may be a read error. The genes are TRBV28 and TRBJ2-1; 11 bases match TRBD2. With V trimmed by 3 bases and J by 5 bases, 6 bases remained unmatched. This CDR3 is built from 16 residues. CDR1 and CDR2 (germline): MDHEN, SYDVKM. In DNA, the CDR3 is TGTGCCAGCAGTTTTATGACTAGCGGGACCCACAATGAGCAGTTCTTC. Translated: CASSFMTSGTHNEQFF.

The rearrangement uses TRBV10-3 and TRBJ2-7, with D tentatively TRBD1 or TRBD2 (5 bases each). With 6 bases removed from V and 6 bases from J, the gap between germline ends came to 18 bases. This CDR3 has 14 amino acids. Germline V gene data show CDR1 as ENHRY and CDR2 as SYGVKD. The CDR3 nucleotides are TGTGCCATCAGCCGGGACGGGCCTTACTCCGAGCAGTACTTC. The encoded protein is CAISRDGPYSEQYF.

This clonotype has ten or more counts. The chain recombines TRBV5-1 with TRBJ2-1; 8 nucleotides line up with TRBD2. This CDR3 has 15 amino acids. Germline trimming cut 3 bases from V and 0 bases from J; bases unmatched to any gene: 2. Germline V gene sequence: CDR1 SGHRS, CDR2 YFSETQ. For the CDR3, the DNA is TGCGCCAGCAGCTCGACTAGCGCCTCCTACAATGAGCAGTTCTTC. It translates to CASSSTSASYNEQFF.

This clonotype showed up many times. This chain connects TRBV29-1 to TRBJ2-5; 9 bases fit TRBD1. CDR1 SQVTM and CDR2 ANQGSEA come from the germline V gene. J was trimmed by 0 bases and V by 8 bases; bases with no gene match: 7. This CDR3 spans 14 amino acids. The CDR3 loop reads CSFSGTGHQETQYF. For the CDR3, the DNA is TGCAGCTTTTCCGGGACAGGGCACCAAGAGACCCAGTACTTC. Looking up the rest from reference TRBV29-1 and TRBJ2-5 gives the full variable domain: SAVISQKPSRDICQRGTSLTIQCQVDSQVTMMFWYRQQPGQSLTLIATANQGSEATYESGFVIDKFPISRPNLTFSTLTVSNMSPEDSSIYLCSFSGTGHQETQYFGPGTRLLVL.

This clonotype was observed a handful of times. One junction end disagrees with the germline gene, perhaps due to a read error. The V gene is TRBV6-5, the J gene TRBJ1-1; a possible D gene is TRBD1 (6 bases). CDR1 and CDR2 from the germline V gene are MNHEY and SVGAGI. The CDR3 spans 14 residues. Here the CDR3 reads CASGYRRGQGEAFF. Here the CDR3 DNA reads TGTGCCAGCGGTTACCGGCGGGGGCAAGGTGAAGCTTTCTTT.

In its sample, this clonotype was seen a few times. A much more abundant neighbour one base away suggests this may be a read error. The genes are TRBV12-3 or TRBV12-4 and TRBJ1-5; 9 positions agree with TRBD1. The J segment lost 3 bases and the V segment lost 5 bases, leaving 8 bases of the junction unmatched. CDR3 length equals 16 residues. CDR3 residues: CASSISGTGNNQPQHF. CDR3 sequence (DNA): TGTGCCAGCAGTATATCCGGGACAGGGAACAATCAGCCCCAGCATTTT.

V gene TRBV5-1 combines with J gene TRBJ2-1, with 7 bases aligning to TRBD2. The CDR3 consists of 19 residues. Germline CDR1 is SGHRS and CDR2 is YFSETQ. V lost 0 bases and J lost 0; bases outside the gene matches: 12. This chain's CDR3 is CASSLVFGEGRGSYNEQFF. CDR3 sequence (DNA): TGCGCCAGCAGCTTGGTGTTTGGGGAGGGCCGAGGCTCCTACAATGAGCAGTTCTTC.

A note on this clonotype: At one end, the junction sequence differs from germline, possibly due to a read error. The chain links TRBV27 to TRBJ2-1, with D hard to call. In germline, CDR1 is MNHEY, CDR2 SMNVEV (reference sequence). The CDR3 has 15 residues. CDR3 DNA sequence: TGTGCTAGCAGTTTATCTAACTCCTCCTACAATGAGCAGTTCTTC. It translates to CASSLSNSSYNEQFF.

This clonotype has a count of ten or more. The chain joins TRBV4-1 to TRBJ2-5, with 7 bases lining up with TRBD1. The V gene's germline CDR1 is MGHRA and CDR2 YSYEKL. J gave up 2 bases and V 3 bases, and 6 bases lay outside the gene matches. The CDR3 has 15 residues. Written as DNA, the CDR3 is TGCGCCAGCAGCCATTATCCGGGACAGCAAGAGACCCAGTACTTC. This gives the protein CASSHYPGQQETQYF.

This clonotype occurred many times. This chain uses TRBV28 with TRBJ2-3; D is undetermined. CDR1 is MDHEN, CDR2 SYDVKM, per germline. The CDR3 is 18 residues long. The V and J ends lost 2 bases and 2 bases respectively, with 20 bases between them. The chain's CDR3 is CASSLKDQVREFTDTQYF. In DNA, the CDR3 is TGTGCCAGCAGTTTAAAGGATCAGGTTAGAGAATTCACAGATACGCAGTATTTT.

This clonotype came up a few times. This rearrangement joins TRBV20-1 to TRBJ2-7; D unresolved. The CDR3 extends over 12 amino acids. V gave up 5 bases and J gave up 2 bases, with 10 bases separating them. From germline, CDR1 is DFQATT and CDR2 SNEGSKA (reference sequence). The CDR3 DNA sequence: TGCAGTGCTGGCCGACGGGCCTACGAGCAGTACTTC. Amino acids: CSAGRRAYEQYF.

This clonotype occurred many times. The chain links TRBV30 to TRBJ1-1; D not certain. From germline, CDR1 is GTSNPN and CDR2 SVGIG (reference sequence). The CDR3 runs to 11 residues. Trimming shortened V by 5 bases and J by 7 bases, and 11 bases separated the two germline ends. This chain's CDR3 is CAWGVLREAFF. The DNA for the CDR3 is TGTGCCTGGGGGGTCCTTCGTGAAGCTTTCTTT.

There are many counts of this clonotype. The chain links TRBV6-2 or TRBV6-3 to TRBJ2-7; TRBD2 matches at 7 bases. V lost 5 bases and J lost 0; bases outside the gene matches: 7. This CDR3 has 15 residues. CDR1 is MNHEY and CDR2 is SVGEGT in the germline V gene. The CDR3 DNA sequence: TGTGCCAGCAGTCGTCCAAGCGGGAACTCCTACGAGCAGTACTTC. Residues: CASSRPSGNSYEQYF.

Of note for this clonotype: This may be a read error: a much more frequent sequence differs by one nucleotide. The chain couples TRBV29-1 to TRBJ2-1; D call uncertain. This CDR3 contains 13 residues. Germline CDR1 is SQVTM and CDR2 is ANQGSEA. The CDR3 protein is CSVGGSSYNGQFF. Here the CDR3 DNA reads TGCAGCGTTGGAGGAAGCTCCTACAATGGGCAGTTCTTC.

The chain employs TRBV12-3 or TRBV12-4 and TRBJ1-5; no definite D call. The CDR3 totals 13 residues. V was trimmed by 6 bases and J by 4 bases, leaving 10 bases between them. For the CDR3, the DNA is TGTGCCAGCAGGATAAGAGGGAATCAGCCCCAGCATTTT. Protein product: CASRIRGNQPQHF.

This clonotype was detected many times. The chain recombines TRBV7-2 with TRBJ2-5, with 7 bases aligning to TRBD1. The CDR3 runs to 14 residues. Germline assignment: CDR1 SGHTA and CDR2 FQGNSA. V lost 5 bases to trimming and J lost 5 bases; unmatched junction nucleotides: 8. CDR3 residues: CASSMNRGGETQYF. The CDR3 bases are TGTGCCAGCAGCATGAACAGGGGCGGGGAGACCCAGTACTTC.

This clonotype was picked up many times. The V gene is TRBV20-1, the J gene TRBJ2-7; 8 nucleotides line up with TRBD2. Trimming at V came to 0 bases and at J to 3 bases, leaving 4 bases not matched to a gene. The germline gives CDR1 DFQATT, CDR2 SNEGSKA (reference sequence). This CDR3 spans 14 amino acids. The CDR3 DNA reads TGCAGTGCTAGAGATTCCGGGACTAGCTACGAGCAGTACTTC. Amino acids: CSARDSGTSYEQYF.

Remarks on this clonotype: This probably arose from a read error, given a far larger clone one base away. The V call is TRBV12-3 or TRBV12-4, the J call TRBJ2-7; D could derive from TRBD1 or TRBD2 (5 bases each). The length of the CDR3 is 13 residues. The CDR3 sequence: CASSWGTPYGQYF. The CDR3 bases are TGTGCCAGCAGTTGGGGGACGCCTTACGGGCAGTACTTC.

As for this clonotype: A read error is possible here, since a much larger clone lies one base away. Here the CDR3 omits its conserved ending phenylalanine or tryptophan, so a read error is the likely source. V is TRBV12-3 or TRBV12-4 and J is TRBJ2-2; the D gene could be TRBD1 or TRBD2 (6 bases each). There are 15 residues in the CDR3. The germline V and J ends were trimmed by 7 bases and 8 bases, with 20 bases remaining between them. The CDR3 region has the DNA TGTGCCAGCATCAAGGGCGAGCGGAGGGGGGGGGAGCTGTTTTCT. Its protein is CASIKGERRGGELFS.

This clonotype was counted ten times or more. The chain combines TRBV10-3 with TRBJ1-5, with TRBD1 matching 7 bases. Germline-derived CDR1 and CDR2 are ENHRY and SYGVKD. Trimming at V came to 6 bases and at J to 1 base, leaving 0 bases not matched to a gene. CDR3 length equals 13 residues. CDR3 loop: CAIRQGSNQPQHF. Here the CDR3 DNA reads TGTGCCATCAGACAGGGGAGCAATCAGCCCCAGCATTTT.

Points on this clonotype: A read error is likely, as this CDR3 ends without the conserved phenylalanine or tryptophan. The CDR3 protein is CSARSREDSGELFL. The CDR3, as DNA: TGCAGTGCTAGATCTCGGGAGGATTCCGGGGAGCTGTTTCTT. V gene TRBV20-1 combines with J gene TRBJ2-2; 7 positions agree with TRBD2. The CDR3 sequence is 14 residues long. V shed 2 bases, J shed 6 bases, and the junction held 6 bases outside the gene matches. Germline V gene data show CDR1 as DFQATT and CDR2 as SNEGSKA (reference sequence).

The chain has TRBV7-2 and TRBJ2-3; D unresolved. Germline V gene data show CDR1 as SGHTA and CDR2 as FQGNSA. The CDR3 contains 15 residues. Trimming took off 4 bases at V and 4 bases at J, with 15 bases between the two ends. This chain's CDR3 is CASSSITTAPDTQYF. CDR3 nucleotides: TGTGCCAGCAGCTCTATTACAACAGCCCCAGATACGCAGTATTTT.